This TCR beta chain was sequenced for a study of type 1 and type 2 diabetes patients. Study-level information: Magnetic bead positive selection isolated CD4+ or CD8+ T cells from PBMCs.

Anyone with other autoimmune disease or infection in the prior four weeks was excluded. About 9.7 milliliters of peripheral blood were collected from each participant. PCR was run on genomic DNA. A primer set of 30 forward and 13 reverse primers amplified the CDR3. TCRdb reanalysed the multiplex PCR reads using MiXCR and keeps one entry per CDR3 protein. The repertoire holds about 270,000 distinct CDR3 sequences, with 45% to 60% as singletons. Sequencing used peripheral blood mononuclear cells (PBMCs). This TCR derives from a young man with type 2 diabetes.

The CDR3 protein is CSVVLAGAGGELFF. CDR3 sequence (DNA): TGCAGCGTTGTCCTAGCGGGAGCGGGCGGGGAGCTGTTTTTT. The chain has TRBV29-1 and TRBJ2-2, with TRBD2 matching 10 bases. V lost 4 bases to trimming and J lost 7 bases; unmatched junction nucleotides: 6. Germline V gene sequence: CDR1 SQVTM, CDR2 ANQGSEA. The CDR3 runs 14 residues.